Reported below is one T cell receptor (beta chain). This entry is derived from a study of blood T cell repertoires in COVID-19. Sequenced by immunoSEQ multiplex PCR; TCRdb stores in-frame clones only, minus some. The table has about 130,000 clones, around 86% seen once. Looked up from germline, CDR1 is MNHEY and CDR2 is SVGAGI. V shed 6 bases, J shed 7 bases, and the junction held 2 bases outside the gene matches. The CDR3 spans 13 residues. The receptor was isolated from a woman between 65 and 79 years old with COVID-19, enrolled during active disease. The V and J genes are TRBV6-5 and TRBJ1-6, with 8 nucleotides matching TRBD1. Sample: peripheral blood. Here the CDR3 DNA reads TGTGCCAGCAGAAACAGGGGGAATTCACCCCTCCACTTT. Residues: CASRNRGNSPLHF.